This T cell receptor (beta chain) was documented in a study of human T cells and chemical hapten exposure. About the study: Upper-back patch tests with 0.01% DPC were read at 6 days. There were per-sample TCR yield variations, arising mainly from small pooled library volume differences. The study, taken as a whole, reports: Expanded TCRs were compared with controls, and the expanded TCRs formed significantly more large CDR3 similarity clusters.

Noted time point: pre-sensitization, week 0. The sample's treatment: therapeutic diphenylcyclopropenone sensitization with weekly scalp DPC. This clonotype was picked up a small number of times. What it binds is unknown. What the library attached to individual cDNA molecules were unique molecular identifiers. Each CDR3 protein gets one entry after TCRdb re-called the RACE reads with MiXCR. The table records about 350,000 distinct CDR3 sequences, 5% to 6.5% of them present only once. Germline V lookup: CDR1 KGHSH, CDR2 LQKENI. V shed 1 base and J shed 0 bases, with 15 bases lying between them. The CDR3 has 18 residues.

The clonotype originates from a woman younger than 35 with alopecia areata. Some clones in this sample may be carry-over from other donors' samples. The source was whole blood, collected in connection with sensitization to the hapten diphenylcyclopropenone (DPC). The chain recombines TRBV18 with TRBJ2-2; possibly TRBD1 for D (5 bases). CDR3 loop: CASSPLILTETNTGELFF. In nucleotides, the CDR3 is TGTGCCAGCTCACCACTTATATTGACAGAGACGAACACCGGGGAGCTGTTTTTT.